This TCR beta chain derives from a study of response to subunit inactivated influenza vaccine. The study, taken as a whole, reports: T cells newly recruited by each seasonal influenza vaccination are few, the authors suggested.

TCRdb re-called the RT-PCR reads through MiXCR, storing one row per CDR3 protein. The sample records 600,000 to 850,000 distinct CDR3 sequences, about 14% being singletons. In this sample, this clonotype turned up many times. Its antigen is not identified. The V and J ends lost 3 bases and 0 bases respectively, with 7 bases between them. This CDR3 contains 14 residues. This material consisted of PBMCs from blood, taken 14 days before vaccination. The gene calls are TRBV12-3 or TRBV12-4 and TRBJ2-3; D is perhaps TRBD2 (6 bases). This clonotype was sampled from a man aged 50 to 59 who received an inactivated influenza vaccine. The CDR3 loop is CASSLGTSTDTQYF. The CDR3 DNA reads TGTGCCAGCAGTTTGGGGACTAGCACAGATACGCAGTATTTT.